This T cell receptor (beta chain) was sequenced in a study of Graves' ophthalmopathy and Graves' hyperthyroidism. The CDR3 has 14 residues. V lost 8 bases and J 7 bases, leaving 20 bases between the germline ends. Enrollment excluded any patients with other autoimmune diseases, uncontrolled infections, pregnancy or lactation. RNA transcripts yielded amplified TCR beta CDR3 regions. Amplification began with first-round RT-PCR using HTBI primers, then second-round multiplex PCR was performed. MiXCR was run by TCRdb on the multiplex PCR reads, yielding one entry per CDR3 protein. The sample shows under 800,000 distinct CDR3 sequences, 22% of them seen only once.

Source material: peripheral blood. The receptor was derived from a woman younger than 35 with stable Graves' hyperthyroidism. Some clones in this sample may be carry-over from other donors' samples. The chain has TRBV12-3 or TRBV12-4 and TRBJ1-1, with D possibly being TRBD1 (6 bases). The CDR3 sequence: CASQRGGSPVEAFF. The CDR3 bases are TGTGCCAGCCAGCGGGGGGGCTCACCGGTTGAAGCTTTCTTT.